This T cell receptor (beta chain) appears in the sequencing data of a study of cytomegalovirus exposure and HLA in healthy donors. The study's findings and limits: TCR beta V- and J-gene trimming was later associated with a missense DCLRE1C variant. Roughly even sequencing depth across donors was the assumption behind the presence/absence analyses. By HLA locus, TCR association rates varied in a later analysis, with DRB1 showing the most and HLA-C the fewest. The likely origin of a cluster of highly shared sequence variants was a sequencing artifact.

CDR3 length: 14 amino acids. Germline CDR1 reads SNHLY; CDR2 reads FYNNEI. Trimming left V 7 bases short and J 5 bases short, with 18 bases between. PCR amplification relied on 60 Vbeta primers (plus 13 Jbeta primers). Repertoires were generated with immunoSEQ multiplex PCR, while TCRdb's copy carries only in-frame clones and drops some. The sample holds 150,000 to 200,000 clones, around three quarters seen once. In the case of this clone: Its cognate antigen is unknown.

The receptor's source is a man aged 25-45 years in good health and CMV-seronegative. The chain combines TRBV2 with TRBJ2-7; perhaps TRBD2 as D (8 bases). The specimen sequenced was PBMCs. The CDR3, as DNA: TGTGCCAGCATCCCGACAGGGCGGGGGGACGAGCAGTACTTC. This translates into CASIPTGRGDEQYF. The full variable domain, rest sourced from reference TRBV2 and TRBJ2-7, is EPEVTQTPSHQVTQMGQEVILRCVPISNHLYFYWYRQILGQKVEFLVSFYNNEISEKSEIFDDQFSVERPDGSNFTLKIRSTKLEDSAMYFCASIPTGRGDEQYFGPGTRLTVT.